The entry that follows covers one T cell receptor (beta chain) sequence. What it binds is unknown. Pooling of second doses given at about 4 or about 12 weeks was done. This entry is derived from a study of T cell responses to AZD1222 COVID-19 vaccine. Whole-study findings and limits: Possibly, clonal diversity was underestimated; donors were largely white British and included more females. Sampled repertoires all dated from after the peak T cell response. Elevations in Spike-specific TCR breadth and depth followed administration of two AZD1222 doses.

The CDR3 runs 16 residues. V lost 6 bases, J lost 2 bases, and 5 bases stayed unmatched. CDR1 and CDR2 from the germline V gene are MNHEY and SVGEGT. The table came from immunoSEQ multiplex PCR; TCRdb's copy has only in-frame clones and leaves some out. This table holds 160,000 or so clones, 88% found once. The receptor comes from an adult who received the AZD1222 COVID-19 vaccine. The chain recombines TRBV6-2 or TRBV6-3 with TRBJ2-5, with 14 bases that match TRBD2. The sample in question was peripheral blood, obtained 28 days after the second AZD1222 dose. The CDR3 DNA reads TGTGCCAGCAGCCCGGGGACTAGCGGGGGACAAGAGACCCAGTACTTC. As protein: CASSPGTSGGQETQYF.